This record covers a single TCR beta chain. It has no known antigen specificity. Per-nucleotide qualities are absent, and no much larger clonotype sits a single base away. Its CDR3 holds 15 amino acids, cysteine through phenylalanine. Solely the CDR3 DNA is kept, with 45 bases framed from the first base. Trimming costs V 0 bases and J 7 bases, and their ends lie 12 bases apart. The germline V gene yields MNHEY for CDR1 and SVGAGI for CDR2. Donors formed part of the validation cohort, which comprised fewer than 150 subjects and was distinct from the first cohort of roughly 600 subjects. This record belongs to a study of cytomegalovirus exposure and HLA in healthy donors (dated by TCRdb to the late 2010s). Regarding the study in general: A later analysis indicated that the roughly 130 validation repertoires were generated on the platform also employed for the approximately 700 repertoires of the first cohort. The study was designed to test whether signatures of past pathogen exposure could be identified by cataloging public T cell receptors. Besides the first cohort of 500 to 700 subjects, a separate validation cohort made up of roughly 120 different subjects was used. To predict cytomegalovirus infection status, the study combined high-throughput TCR immunosequencing, statistical association of individual TCRs with disease status, and machine learning.

The library was generated by the immunoSEQ multiplex PCR assay. As for the authors' bioinformatics: A statistical classification framework was built to diagnose cytomegalovirus status from the catalog of TCR beta chain sequences. Not all clones reach the TCRdb copy of this immuneACCESS table, which keeps in-frame sequences only. Checked studies attribute under half of the gap to unresolved V genes and leave the rest unexplained. The DNA gave D and trimming, while V, J and clone size come from that table. The table for this sample lists 130,000 to 150,000 clones; roughly 89% of them were counted only once. The ten largest clonotypes hold 8% to 9.5% of the sample. What the work shows at the level of the full study, not this receptor alone: The authors suggested that the approach could potentially be generalized to other disease states and immunological phenotypes. The validation cohort had no HLA typing available for a later analysis, so co-occurrence within that cohort was assessed over all 120 or so repertoires. In the study, approximately 150 TCR beta chains were listed as associated with cytomegalovirus. Most TCR sequences were observed very rarely across donors, whereas some public TCRs were present in many individuals. In vitro tests confirmed that a few of the cytomegalovirus-associated TCR beta chains recognize cytomegalovirus antigens. The classifier was reported to diagnose cytomegalovirus status with high specificity and sensitivity in both the original cohort and the validation cohort. Of the cluster scores, 85% to 95% were above 0 in a later analysis, which found that TCRs clustered in the first cohort also tended to co-occur in the 120 or so validation repertoires.

Recombination connected TRBV6-5 to TRBJ1-4; the best D guess is TRBD1, with 5 bases matching. The sample comprised PBMCs. This sequence was found in a woman under 30 in good health and CMV-seropositive. The nucleotide sequence reads as follows: TGTGCCAGCAGTTACTCTGGCCCCGGGGGTGAAAAACTGTTTTTT. It specifies CASSYSGPGGEKLFF.